The rows below give T cell receptor beta chains drawn from one sample of a study of T cell responses to AZD1222 COVID-19 vaccine. Using immunoSEQ multiplex PCR, the repertoire was profiled, and TCRdb retains in-frame clones only, with some absent. Seen here are 150,000 to 200,000 clones, approximately 93% observed once, and the top ten hold around 3.7%. Sequencing was performed on peripheral blood, taken 28 days after the second AZD1222 dose. The source is an adult who received the AZD1222 COVID-19 vaccine. Both conserved end residues are trimmed from each CDR3. Fields, in order: J gene, V gene, CDR3 protein.

TRBJ2-2 | TRBV24-1 | AHSGEGTGELF
TRBJ2-1 | TRBV4-1 | ASSQEPPGLAAYNEQF
TRBJ1-2 | TRBV7-2 | ASSLIGGKANYGYT
TRBJ2-7 | TRBV2 | ASSEATSGIYEQY
TRBJ1-4 | TRBV9 | ASSVGQGANEKLF
TRBJ2-7 | TRBV6-1 | ASSDTGGSPEQY
TRBJ2-7 | TRBV24-1 | ATSEGGTYEQY
TRBJ1-5 | TRBV28 | ASGQLHRASQPQH
TRBJ1-1 | TRBV7-9 | ASSLQAGANTEAF
TRBJ2-1 | TRBV4-1 | ASSQGPGPYNEQF
TRBJ2-3 | TRBV4-3 | ASSQDGAGVGTDTQY
TRBJ2-7 | TRBV30 | AWSRDRGLDEQY
TRBJ2-1 | TRBV3-1/TRBV3-2 | ASRDLGVMDEQF
TRBJ2-2 | TRBV7-8 | ASSLAGELF
TRBJ1-3 | TRBV2 | ASSEAGNTIY
TRBJ2-1 | TRBV19 | ASSIGTANNEQF
TRBJ2-7 | TRBV9 | ASSPTRGMGAYEQY
TRBJ2-7 | TRBV4-1 | ASSPGRQAPTYEQY
TRBJ2-5 | TRBV7-2 | ASSLGASGRAETQY
TRBJ1-5 | TRBV2 | ASSFNQPQH
TRBJ2-1 | TRBV3-1/TRBV3-2 | ASRSPGLAGGLQF
TRBJ1-2 | TRBV6-5 | AVRAGGAGDYGYT
TRBJ1-2 | TRBV7-9 | ASSQAGQNYGYT
TRBJ2-1 | TRBV3-1/TRBV3-2 | ASTGGNEQF
TRBJ1-6 | TRBV21-1 | ASSKRGLRRPMGPGNSPLH
TRBJ1-1 | TRBV7-9 | ASSSQGPLNTEAF